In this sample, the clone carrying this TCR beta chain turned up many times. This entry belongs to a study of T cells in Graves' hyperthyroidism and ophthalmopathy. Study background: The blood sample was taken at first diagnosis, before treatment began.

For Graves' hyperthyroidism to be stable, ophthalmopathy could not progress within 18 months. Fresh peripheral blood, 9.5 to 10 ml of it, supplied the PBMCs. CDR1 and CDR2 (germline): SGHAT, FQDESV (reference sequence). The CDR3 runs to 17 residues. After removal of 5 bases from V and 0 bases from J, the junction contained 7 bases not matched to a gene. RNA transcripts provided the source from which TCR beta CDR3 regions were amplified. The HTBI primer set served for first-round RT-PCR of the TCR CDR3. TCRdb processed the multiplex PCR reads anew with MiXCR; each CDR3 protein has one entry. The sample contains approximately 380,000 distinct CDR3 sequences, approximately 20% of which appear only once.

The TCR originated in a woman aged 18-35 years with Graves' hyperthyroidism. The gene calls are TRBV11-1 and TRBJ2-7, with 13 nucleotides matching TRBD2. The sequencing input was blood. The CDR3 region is CASSTGLAGDSSYEQYF. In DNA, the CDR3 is TGTGCCAGCAGCACTGGACTAGCGGGGGATTCCTCCTACGAGCAGTACTTC. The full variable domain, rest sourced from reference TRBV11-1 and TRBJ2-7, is EAEVAQSPRYKITEKSQAVAFWCDPISGHATLYWYRQILGQGPELLVQFQDESVVDDSQLPKDRFSAERLKGVDSTLKIQPAELGDSAMYLCASSTGLAGDSSYEQYFGPGTRLTVT.